The rows below give T cell receptor beta chains drawn from one sample of a study of cytomegalovirus exposure and HLA in healthy donors. The assay was immunoSEQ multiplex PCR, and TCRdb's table has in-frame clones only and misses some. The data hold roughly 70,000 clones, with about 81% observed a single time. The sample taken for sequencing was PBMCs. The receptor source for this set is a man in his sixties or seventies in good health and CMV-seronegative. Each CDR3 is given with its conserved first and last residue. D genes are given only for firm matches. Not all rows give a size; the values are once, few, many and, for expanded clones, a class.

j_call d_call clone_size v_call cdr3_aa cdr3_nt
TRBJ1-4 TRBD1 . TRBV5-1 CASRTAGTENEKLFF TGCGCCAGCAGAACAGCCGGGACAGAAAATGAAAAACTGTTTTTT
TRBJ2-3 TRBD2 . TRBV7-7 CASSFSGTTDTQYF TGTGCTAGCAGTTTTAGCGGGACGACAGATACGCAGTATTTT
TRBJ2-7 TRBD1 . TRBV19 CASSPLQGLEQYF TGTGCCAGTAGTCCGTTACAGGGGCTGGAGCAGTACTTC
TRBJ2-5 TRBD1 . TRBV5-1 CASSWDRGETQYF TGCGCCAGCAGCTGGGACAGGGGGGAGACCCAGTACTTC
TRBJ1-1 . . TRBV7-8 CASSPRESYTEAFF TGTGCCAGCAGCCCAAGGGAGTCGTACACTGAAGCTTTCTTT
TRBJ2-2 . . TRBV7-9 CASHTGLTGELFF TGTGCCAGCCATACAGGGTTGACCGGGGAGCTGTTTTTT
TRBJ1-6 . . TRBV18 CASSSIGDPILDSPLHF TGTGCCAGCTCATCGATCGGCGACCCAATACTAGATTCACCCCTCCACTTT
TRBJ2-5 TRBD1 . TRBV18 CASSRQGSQETQYF TGTGCCAGCTCAAGACAGGGCTCTCAAGAGACCCAGTACTTC
TRBJ1-6 TRBD1 . TRBV6-5 CASSGQGDSPLHF TGTGCCAGCAGTGGACAGGGCGATTCACCCCTCCACTTT
TRBJ1-1 TRBD1 . TRBV28 CASANSQGALDTEAFF TGTGCCAGCGCGAACTCCCAGGGGGCGCTGGACACTGAAGCTTTCTTT
TRBJ1-2 TRBD1 . TRBV5-1 CASSLGQGVYGYTF TGCGCCAGCAGCTTGGGACAGGGCGTATACGGCTACACCTTC
TRBJ1-5 . once TRBV6-1 CASSDARQDTYDQPQHF TGTGCCAGCAGTGACGCCCGACAGGACACCTATGATCAGCCCCAGCATTTT
TRBJ2-2 . . TRBV18 CASSPRARRTNTGELFF TGTGCCAGCTCACCACGGGCGCGGAGGACGAACACCGGGGAGCTGTTTTTT